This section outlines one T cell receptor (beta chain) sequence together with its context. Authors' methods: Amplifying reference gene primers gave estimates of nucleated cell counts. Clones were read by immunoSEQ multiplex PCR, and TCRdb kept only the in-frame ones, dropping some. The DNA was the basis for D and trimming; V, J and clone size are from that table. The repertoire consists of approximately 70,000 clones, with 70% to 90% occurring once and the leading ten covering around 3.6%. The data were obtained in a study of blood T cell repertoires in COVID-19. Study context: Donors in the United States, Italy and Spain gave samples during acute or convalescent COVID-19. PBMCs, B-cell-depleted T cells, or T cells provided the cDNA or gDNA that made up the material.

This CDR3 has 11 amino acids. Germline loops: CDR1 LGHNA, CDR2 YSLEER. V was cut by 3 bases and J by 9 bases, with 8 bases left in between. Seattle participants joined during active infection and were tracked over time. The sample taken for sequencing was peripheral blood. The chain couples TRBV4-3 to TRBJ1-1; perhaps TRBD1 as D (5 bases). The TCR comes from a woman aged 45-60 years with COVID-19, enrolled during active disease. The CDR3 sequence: CASSHQGKAFF. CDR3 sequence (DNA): TGCGCCAGCAGCCATCAGGGCAAAGCTTTCTTT.